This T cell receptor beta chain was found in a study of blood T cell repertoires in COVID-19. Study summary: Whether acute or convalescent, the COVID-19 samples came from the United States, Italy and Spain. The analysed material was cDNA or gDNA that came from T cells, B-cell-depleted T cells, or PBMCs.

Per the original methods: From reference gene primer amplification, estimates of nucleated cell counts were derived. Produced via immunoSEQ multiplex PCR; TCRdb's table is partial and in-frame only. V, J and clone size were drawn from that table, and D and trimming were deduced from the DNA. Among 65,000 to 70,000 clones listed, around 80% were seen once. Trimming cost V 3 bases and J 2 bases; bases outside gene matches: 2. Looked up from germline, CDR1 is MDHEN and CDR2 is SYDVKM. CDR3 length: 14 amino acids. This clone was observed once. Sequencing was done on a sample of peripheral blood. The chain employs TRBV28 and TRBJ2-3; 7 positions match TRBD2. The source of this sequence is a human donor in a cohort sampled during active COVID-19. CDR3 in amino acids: CASSFGLDTDTQYF. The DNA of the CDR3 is TGTGCCAGCAGTTTCGGACTAGACACAGATACGCAGTATTTT.